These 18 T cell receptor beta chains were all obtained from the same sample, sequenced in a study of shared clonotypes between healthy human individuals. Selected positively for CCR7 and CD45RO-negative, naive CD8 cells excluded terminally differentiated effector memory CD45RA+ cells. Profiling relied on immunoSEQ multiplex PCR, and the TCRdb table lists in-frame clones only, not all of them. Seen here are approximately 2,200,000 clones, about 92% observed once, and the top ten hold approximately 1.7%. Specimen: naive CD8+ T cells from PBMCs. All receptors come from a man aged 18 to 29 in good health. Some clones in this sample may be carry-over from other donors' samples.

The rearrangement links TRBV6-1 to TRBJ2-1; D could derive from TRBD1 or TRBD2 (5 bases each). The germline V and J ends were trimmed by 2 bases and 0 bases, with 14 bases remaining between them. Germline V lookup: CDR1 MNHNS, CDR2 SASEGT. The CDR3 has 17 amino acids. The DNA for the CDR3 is TGTGCCAGCAGTGAAAGGGGATGGGACCTCTCCTACAATGAGCAGTTCTTC. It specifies CASSERGWDLSYNEQFF.

CDR3 DNA sequence: TGCGCCAGCAGCCAACGGACTAGCGGCACCTACAATGAGCAGTTCTTC. It specifies CASSQRTSGTYNEQFF. This chain links TRBV4-1 with TRBJ2-1, with 10 bases fitting TRBD2. The CDR3 is made up of 16 amino acids. Germline CDR1 and CDR2: MGHRA and YSYEKL. J was trimmed by 2 bases and V by 2 bases; bases with no gene match: 3.

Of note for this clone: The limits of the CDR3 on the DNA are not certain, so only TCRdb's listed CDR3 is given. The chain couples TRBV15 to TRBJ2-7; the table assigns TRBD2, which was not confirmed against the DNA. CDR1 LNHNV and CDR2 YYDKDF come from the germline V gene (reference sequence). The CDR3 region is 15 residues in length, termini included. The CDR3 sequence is CATSRVGSGSSLRLV.

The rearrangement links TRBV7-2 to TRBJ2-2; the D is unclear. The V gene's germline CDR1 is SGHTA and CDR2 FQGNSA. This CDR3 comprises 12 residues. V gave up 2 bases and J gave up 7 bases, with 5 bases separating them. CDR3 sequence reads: CASSLRYGELFF. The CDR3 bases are TGTGCCAGCAGCTTACGGTACGGGGAGCTGTTTTTT.

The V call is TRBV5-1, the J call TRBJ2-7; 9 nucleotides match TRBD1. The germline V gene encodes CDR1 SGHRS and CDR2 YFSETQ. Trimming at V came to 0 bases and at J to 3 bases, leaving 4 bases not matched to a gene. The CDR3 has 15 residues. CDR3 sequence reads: CASSLVTGGDYEQYF. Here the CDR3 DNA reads TGCGCCAGCAGCTTGGTGACAGGGGGTGACTACGAGCAGTACTTC.

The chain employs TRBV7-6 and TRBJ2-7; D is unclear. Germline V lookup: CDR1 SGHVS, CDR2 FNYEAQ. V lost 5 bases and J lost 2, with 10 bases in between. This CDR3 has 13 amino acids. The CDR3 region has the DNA TGTGCCAGCAGCCATCGAGTTACCTACGAGCAGTACTTC. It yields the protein CASSHRVTYEQYF.

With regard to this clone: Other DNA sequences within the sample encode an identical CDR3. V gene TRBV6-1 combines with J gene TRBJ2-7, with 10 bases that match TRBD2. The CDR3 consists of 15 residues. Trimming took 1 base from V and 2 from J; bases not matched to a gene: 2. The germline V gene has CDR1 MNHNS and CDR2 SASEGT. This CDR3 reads CASSEGLAGAYEQYF. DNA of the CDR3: TGTGCCAGCAGTGAAGGGCTAGCGGGAGCCTACGAGCAGTACTTC.

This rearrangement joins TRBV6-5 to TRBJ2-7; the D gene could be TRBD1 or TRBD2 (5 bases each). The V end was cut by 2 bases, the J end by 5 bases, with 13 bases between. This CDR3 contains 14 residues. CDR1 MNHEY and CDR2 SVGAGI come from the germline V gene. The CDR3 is CASSYGGEDDEQYF. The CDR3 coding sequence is TGTGCCAGCAGTTACGGGGGAGAAGACGACGAGCAGTACTTC.

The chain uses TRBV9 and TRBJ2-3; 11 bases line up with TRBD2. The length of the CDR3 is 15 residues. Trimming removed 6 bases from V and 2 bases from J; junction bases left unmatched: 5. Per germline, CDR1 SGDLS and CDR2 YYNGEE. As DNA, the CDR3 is TGTGCCAGCAACCCTAGCGGGGGGTACACAGATACGCAGTATTTT. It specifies CASNPSGGYTDTQYF.

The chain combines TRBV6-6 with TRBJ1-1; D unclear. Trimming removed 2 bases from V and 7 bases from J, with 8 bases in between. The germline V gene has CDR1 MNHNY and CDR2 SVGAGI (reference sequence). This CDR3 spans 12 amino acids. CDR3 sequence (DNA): TGTGCCAGCAGTTACGTCGGCGATGAAGCTTTCTTT. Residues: CASSYVGDEAFF.

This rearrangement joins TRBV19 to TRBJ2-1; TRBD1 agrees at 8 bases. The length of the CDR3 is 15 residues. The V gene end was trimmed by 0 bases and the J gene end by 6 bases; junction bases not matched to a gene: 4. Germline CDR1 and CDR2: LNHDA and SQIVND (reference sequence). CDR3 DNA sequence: TGTGCCAGTAGTATAGACCGGGACAGGCGCAATGAGCAGTTCTTC. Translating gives CASSIDRDRRNEQFF.

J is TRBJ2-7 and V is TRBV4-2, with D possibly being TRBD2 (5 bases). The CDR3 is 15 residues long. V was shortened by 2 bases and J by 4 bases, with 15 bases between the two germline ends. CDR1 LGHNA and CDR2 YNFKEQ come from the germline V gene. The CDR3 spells CASSQSAEREYEQYF. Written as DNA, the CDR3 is TGTGCCAGCAGCCAATCTGCTGAGAGGGAGTACGAGCAGTACTTC.

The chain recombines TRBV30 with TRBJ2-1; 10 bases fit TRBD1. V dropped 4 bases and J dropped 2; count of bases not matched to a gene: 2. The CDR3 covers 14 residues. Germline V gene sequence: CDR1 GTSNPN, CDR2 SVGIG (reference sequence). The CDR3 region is CAWTGQGAYNEQFF. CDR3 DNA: TGTGCCTGGACAGGACAGGGGGCCTACAATGAGCAGTTCTTC.

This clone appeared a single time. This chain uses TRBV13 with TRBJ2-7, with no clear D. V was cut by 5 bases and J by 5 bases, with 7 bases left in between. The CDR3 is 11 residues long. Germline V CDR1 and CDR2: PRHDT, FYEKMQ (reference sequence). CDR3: CASSPFHEQYF. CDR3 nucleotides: TGTGCCAGCAGCCCGTTCCACGAGCAGTACTTC.

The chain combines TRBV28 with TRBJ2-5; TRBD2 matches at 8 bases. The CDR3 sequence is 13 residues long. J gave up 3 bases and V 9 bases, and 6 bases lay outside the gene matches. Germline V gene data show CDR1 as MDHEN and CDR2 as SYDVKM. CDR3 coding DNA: TGTGCCAGTGAGGGGCGGGAGGAAGAGACCCAGTACTTC. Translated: CASEGREEETQYF.

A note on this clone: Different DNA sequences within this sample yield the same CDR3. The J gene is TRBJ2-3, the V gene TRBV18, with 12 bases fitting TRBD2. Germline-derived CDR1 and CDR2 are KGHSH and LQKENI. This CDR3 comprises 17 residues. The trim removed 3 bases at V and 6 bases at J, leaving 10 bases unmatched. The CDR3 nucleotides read TGTGCCAGCTCACCCCCCAGACTAGCGGGAGTTGGTGATACGCAGTATTTT. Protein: CASSPPRLAGVGDTQYF. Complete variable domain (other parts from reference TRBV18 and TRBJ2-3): NAGVMQNPRHLVRRRGQEARLRCSPMKGHSHVYWYRQLPEEGLKFMVYLQKENIIDESGMPKERFSAEFPKEGPSILRIQQVVRGDSAAYFCASSPPRLAGVGDTQYFGPGTRLTVL.

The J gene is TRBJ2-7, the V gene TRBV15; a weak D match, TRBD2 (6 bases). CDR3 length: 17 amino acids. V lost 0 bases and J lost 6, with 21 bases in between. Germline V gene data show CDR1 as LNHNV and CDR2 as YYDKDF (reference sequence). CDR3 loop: CATSREPPPLVGGEQYF. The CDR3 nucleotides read TGTGCCACCAGCAGAGAACCCCCCCCGTTGGTGGGAGGCGAGCAGTACTTC.

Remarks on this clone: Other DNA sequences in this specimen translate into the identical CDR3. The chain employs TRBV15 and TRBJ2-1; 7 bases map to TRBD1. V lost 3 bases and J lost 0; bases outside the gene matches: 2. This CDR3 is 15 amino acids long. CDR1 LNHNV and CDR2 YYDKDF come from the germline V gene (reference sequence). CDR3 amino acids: CATSRGDSSYNEQFF. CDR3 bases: TGTGCCACCAGCAGGGGGGACAGCTCCTACAATGAGCAGTTCTTC.